This T cell receptor beta chain was sequenced during a study of shared clonotypes between healthy human individuals. Study-level results: Naive CD4 clonotypes overlapped across a few donors at roughly 5%.

CD4+ cells yielded CD45RA+ naive and CD45RA-negative memory subsets. Worth noting for this clone: Its antigen is not identified.

J gave up 3 bases and V 3 bases, and 7 bases lay outside the gene matches. Germline values: CDR1 SGHVS, CDR2 FNYEAQ. This CDR3 has 17 residues. Sequencing was performed with immunoSEQ multiplex PCR; in TCRdb, only in-frame clones are kept and a portion is missing. The sample carries roughly 1.4 million clones, roughly 98.5% recorded once. The clonotype originates from a man in his thirties or forties in good health. Source material: naive CD4+ T cells sorted from blood. Specified subset: CD45RA+ positively selected. The genes are TRBV7-6 and TRBJ2-2, with TRBD1 identical over 10 bases. CDR3 protein: CASSLAGGTGDTGELFF. The CDR3 DNA sequence: TGTGCCAGCAGCTTGGCCGGGGGGACAGGGGACACCGGGGAGCTGTTTTTT. Full variable domain (rest looked up from reference TRBV7-6 and TRBJ2-2): GAGVSQSPRYKVTKRGQDVALRCDPISGHVSLYWYRQALGQGPEFLTYFNYEAQQDKSGLPNDRFSAERPEGSISTLTIQRTEQRDSAMYRCASSLAGGTGDTGELFFGEGSRLTVL.